These 4 T cell receptor beta chains were all obtained from the same sample, sequenced in a study of cytomegalovirus exposure and HLA in healthy donors. In the PCR, 60 Vbeta and 13 Jbeta primers were used. Produced via immunoSEQ multiplex PCR; TCRdb's table is partial and in-frame only. The sample holds roughly 120,000 clones; about 68% are singletons and the top ten take about 4.2%. Input material: PBMCs. The receptors derive from a woman in her 40s in good health and CMV-seropositive.

The V gene is TRBV6-5, the J gene TRBJ2-2; perhaps TRBD1 as D (7 bases). This CDR3 has 15 residues. Trimming stripped 4 bases from V and 7 bases from J, with 16 bases between. Looked up from germline, CDR1 is MNHEY and CDR2 is SVGAGI. CDR3 protein: CASSSPRGRNGELFF. The CDR3 DNA is TGTGCCAGCAGTTCGCCCAGGGGGAGGAACGGGGAGCTGTTTTTT.

The CDR3 DNA reads as TGCGCCAGCAGCCAGGGGGCGACAGATACGCAGTATTTT. Translated, it gives CASSQGATDTQYF. The chain is built from TRBV4-1 and TRBJ2-3; D might be TRBD1 (6 bases). V lost 3 bases, J lost 3 bases, and 7 bases lay in between. Looked up from germline, CDR1 is MGHRA and CDR2 is YSYEKL. CDR3 size: 13 residues.

This chain links TRBV7-2 with TRBJ2-1; 10 bases align to TRBD2. The J segment lost 9 bases and the V segment lost 2 bases, leaving 10 bases of the junction unmatched. Germline CDR1 SGHTA, CDR2 FQGNSA. There are 16 residues in the CDR3. CDR3 in amino acids: CASSLQPSGSSSEQFF. The CDR3, as DNA: TGTGCCAGCAGCTTACAGCCTAGCGGGAGTAGTAGTGAGCAGTTCTTC.

This clone was seen a few times. This rearrangement joins TRBV28 to TRBJ2-7, with TRBD1 matching over 7 bases. This CDR3 spans 14 amino acids. The germline V gene has CDR1 MDHEN and CDR2 SYDVKM. Trimming took 7 bases from V and 2 from J; bases not matched to a gene: 8. In nucleotides, the CDR3 is TGTGCCAGCACCAGGGACAGATTTACCTACGAGCAGTACTTC. Its protein is CASTRDRFTYEQYF.